The clone carrying this T cell receptor (beta chain) was seen at least ten times. No antigen is known for it. Germline V gene sequence: CDR1 SEHNR, CDR2 FQNEAQ (reference sequence). This CDR3 comprises 14 residues. Losses at the gene ends were 2 bases for V and 4 bases for J; bases not matched to a gene: 5. TCRdb re-analysed the RT-PCR reads in MiXCR, keeping a single row per CDR3 protein. In the table there are hundreds of thousands of distinct CDR3 sequences, about an eighth of which are singletons. The record originates from a study of response to subunit inactivated influenza vaccine. Findings and caveats of the study: The authors offered the suggestion that each seasonal influenza vaccination recruits few new T cells.

This chain connects TRBV7-9 to TRBJ2-7, with 7 bases fitting TRBD1. This material consisted of PBMCs from blood, taken more than 35 days after vaccination. The clonotype originates from a man aged 45-65 years who received an inactivated influenza vaccine. The CDR3 coding sequence is TGTGCCAGCAGCTTACAACAGGGGAGTTACGAGCAGTACTTC. Its protein product is CASSLQQGSYEQYF.